In its sample, the clone carrying this TCR beta chain was seen a few times. TCRbeta library construction was performed incorporating unique molecular identifiers. TCRdb ran MiXCR on the PCR reads and lists one entry per CDR3 protein. The sample carries hundreds of thousands of distinct CDR3 sequences, 12% recorded once. The V gene's germline CDR1 is SGHTA and CDR2 FQGTGA. The V end was cut by 4 bases, the J end by 7 bases, with 11 bases between. The CDR3 totals 12 residues. This record belongs to a study of T-cell reconstitution after alpha-beta-depleted transplantation in children. The rearrangement joins TRBV7-3 to TRBJ2-7; weak D call: TRBD2 (6 bases). The sample in question was PBMCs from the stem cell graft donor, obtained from the stem cell graft. The clonotype was recovered from a human donor who donated a stem cell graft to a child with combined immunodeficiency. DNA for the CDR3: TGTGCCAGCAGCTCCAGCGGGCTAGAGCAGTACTTC. The encoded protein is CASSSSGLEQYF.